These 9 T cell receptor beta chains came from one sample sequenced in a study of monozygotic twins with inflammatory bowel disease. Each CDR3 protein gets one entry in TCRdb, which reprocessed the 5' RACE reads and gives no DNA. This table holds over 130,000 distinct CDR3 sequences. Specimen: blood. The receptors originated from a human donor with ulcerative colitis or Crohn's disease, or a healthy co-twin of an affected twin (not recorded which).

This rearrangement joins TRBV20-1 to TRBJ1-2; absent DNA, TCRdb's TRBD1 call cannot be checked. CDR1 is DFQATT and CDR2 is SNEGSKA in the germline V gene (reference sequence). This CDR3 comprises 14 residues. CDR3 amino acids: CSARDFEQVDGYTF.

This chain links TRBV20-1 with TRBJ1-6; the TRBD1 assignment by TCRdb is unverifiable without DNA. This CDR3 is 13 amino acids long. Germline V gene data show CDR1 as DFQATT and CDR2 as SNEGSKA (reference sequence). The CDR3 sequence is CSAREQGGSPLHF.

The chain couples TRBV28 to TRBJ1-6; TCRdb selects TRBD1, and the lack of DNA leaves this call unchecked. The germline V gene has CDR1 MDHEN and CDR2 SYDVKM. This CDR3 contains 16 residues. This CDR3 is CASSSTRQGVGSPLHF.

The chain couples TRBV20-1 to TRBJ2-7; the TCRdb call, TRBD1, lacks DNA for checking. This CDR3 is built from 13 residues. Germline V CDR1 and CDR2: DFQATT, SNEGSKA (reference sequence). The CDR3 spells CSASRGRSYEQYF.

The chain couples TRBV19 to TRBJ2-7; with no DNA, the TCRdb D assignment of TRBD1 cannot be verified. Germline V CDR1 and CDR2: LNHDA, SQIVND (reference sequence). CDR3 length: 14 amino acids. CDR3 region: CASSRPGRSYEQYF.

This chain links TRBV9 with TRBJ2-1; the D call of TRBD2 rests on TCRdb alone, since no DNA is present to check it. The germline V gene encodes CDR1 SGDLS and CDR2 YYNGEE. This CDR3 is built from 17 residues. CDR3 protein: CASSVDISLSSYNEQFF. Drawing the rest from reference TRBV9 and TRBJ2-1, the complete variable domain is DSGVTQTPKHLITATGQRVTLRCSPRSGDLSVYWYQQSLDQGLQFLIQYYNGEERAKGNILERFSAQQFPDLHSELNLSSLELGDSALYFCASSVDISLSSYNEQFFGPGTRLTVL.

The chain joins TRBV3-1 to TRBJ1-1; as DNA is missing, the TRBD1 call by TCRdb cannot be tested. Per germline, CDR1 LGHDT and CDR2 YNNKEL (reference sequence). The CDR3 sequence is 15 residues long. CDR3 sequence reads: CASSRTATAYGEAFF.

CDR3 in amino acids: CASSLEVAGNIYEQYF. The chain links TRBV5-6 to TRBJ2-7; absent DNA, TCRdb's TRBD2 call cannot be checked. This CDR3 has 16 residues. Germline CDR1 and CDR2: SGHDT and YYEEEE. Using reference TRBV5-6 and TRBJ2-7 for the parts outside the CDR3, the full variable domain is DAGVTQSPTHLIKTRGQQVTLRCSPKSGHDTVSWYQQALGQGPQFIFQYYEEEERQRGNFPDRFSGHQFPNYSSELNVNALLLGDSALYLCASSLEVAGNIYEQYFGPGTRLTVT.

This chain links TRBV6-5 with TRBJ2-1; TCRdb's assignment of TRBD1 cannot be checked, as there is no DNA. Per germline, CDR1 MNHEY and CDR2 SVGAGI. The CDR3 spans 14 residues. This CDR3 is CASSYNVAGNEQFF.